At least ten counts were recorded for the clone carrying this T cell receptor (beta chain). The time point: sample taken at primary tumor resection. Unsorted whole RNA samples from tumor, nontumor lung or frozen PBMC were sequenced. Germline CDR1 and CDR2: SEHNR and FQNEAQ (reference sequence). Trimming left V 5 bases short and J 6 bases short, with 4 bases between. There are 11 residues in the CDR3. This entry comes from a study of spatial heterogeneity in lung cancer. MiXCR was run by TCRdb on the 5' RACE reads, yielding one entry per CDR3 protein. The sample lists about 52,000 distinct CDR3 sequences, more than 6.5% occurring once.

Sequenced material: PBMCs, taken at surgery. V gene TRBV7-9 combines with J gene TRBJ2-2; D uncertain. This TCR was recovered from a female donor with early-stage non-small cell lung cancer. In DNA, the CDR3 is TGTGCCAGCAGCCGTTCCGGGGAGCTGTTTTTT. Translation gives CASSRSGELFF.